These 22 T cell receptor beta chains came from one sample sequenced in a study of cytomegalovirus exposure and HLA in healthy donors. A multiplex PCR was run with 60 Vbeta primers and 13 Jbeta primers. Assay used: immunoSEQ multiplex PCR; TCRdb lists only in-frame clones, some missing. The sample gives roughly 100,000 clones, under 85% of which show up once; 3% to 3.5% is in the top ten. What was sequenced was PBMCs. These receptor sequences come from a woman between 35 and 50 years old in good health and CMV-seronegative.

The chain joins TRBV29-1 to TRBJ1-5, with no clear D. Germline CDR1 reads SQVTM; CDR2 reads ANQGSEA. The CDR3 totals 12 residues. The ends were cut back, 1 base at V and 9 bases at J, with 10 bases in the middle. DNA of the CDR3: TGCAGCGTTGAAGCCCCGGGAGGGCCCCAGCATTTT. Translating it yields CSVEAPGGPQHF.

This chain links TRBV5-8 with TRBJ2-2; maybe TRBD1 (5 bases). This CDR3 comprises 15 residues. Germline CDR1 reads SGHTS; CDR2 reads YDEGEE. V was shortened by 0 bases and J by 5 bases, with 11 bases between the two germline ends. The CDR3 region has the DNA TGTGCCAGCAGCTTGGGTCTCAGGGAAACCGGGGAGCTGTTTTTT. Its protein is CASSLGLRETGELFF.

The genes are TRBV2 and TRBJ2-5; no firm D call. Trimming removed 8 bases at V and 4 bases at J, with 11 bases between. Germline assignment: CDR1 SNHLY and CDR2 FYNNEI. The CDR3 length is 12 residues. CDR3 in amino acids: CASDKTGETQYF. The CDR3 DNA sequence: TGTGCCAGCGACAAAACTGGAGAGACCCAGTACTTC.

The chain carries TRBV6-1 and TRBJ1-4; D unclear. The CDR3 sequence is 16 residues long. V lost 3 bases to trimming and J lost 4 bases, with 15 bases between them. Per germline, CDR1 MNHNS and CDR2 SASEGT. CDR3 loop: CASSESGSYLNEKLFF. CDR3 bases: TGTGCCAGCAGTGAGTCTGGCAGTTACCTTAATGAAAAACTGTTTTTT.

The chain uses TRBV5-1 and TRBJ1-4; D unresolved. V was shortened by 6 bases and J by 5 bases, with 17 bases between the two germline ends. The germline gives CDR1 SGHRS, CDR2 YFSETQ. This CDR3 contains 15 residues. CDR3 sequence: CASTSNSLGNEKLFF. In DNA, the CDR3 is TGCGCCAGCACCTCAAACAGTCTGGGCAATGAAAAACTGTTTTTT.

This clone came up once. V is TRBV14 and J is TRBJ2-2; 7 nucleotides match TRBD2. Germline V gives CDR1 SGHDN, CDR2 FVKESK. The J segment lost 6 bases and the V segment lost 3 bases, leaving 13 bases of the junction unmatched. The CDR3 is 17 amino acids. The CDR3 DNA reads as TGTGCCAGCAGCCACAATCCCGTTACAACTAGCGCCGGGGAGCTGTTTTTT. Encoded protein: CASSHNPVTTSAGELFF.

This chain joins TRBV6-6 and TRBJ1-3, with 9 bases aligning to TRBD1. Losses at the gene ends were 5 bases for V and 0 bases for J; bases not matched to a gene: 5. Germline lookup yields CDR1 MNHNY and CDR2 SVGAGI (reference sequence). The CDR3 loop spans 16 amino acids. CDR3 sequence (DNA): TGTGCCAGCAGTCGGGGGACAGGGAGCTCTGGAAACACCATATATTTT. This encodes CASSRGTGSSGNTIYF.

This chain uses TRBV5-1 with TRBJ2-1, with D perhaps TRBD1 (6 bases). The CDR3 extends over 17 amino acids. The germline CDR1 and CDR2 sequences are SGHRS and YFSETQ. Trimming removed 1 base from V and 0 bases from J, with 14 bases in between. The CDR3 nucleotides are TGCGCCAGCAGCTTGTCAGGGGTCAGATCCTCCTACAATGAGCAGTTCTTC. This codes for CASSLSGVRSSYNEQFF.

The chain joins TRBV7-3 to TRBJ1-1, with a possible D match to TRBD1 (5 bases). Trimming shortened V by 6 bases and J by 1 base, and 12 bases separated the two germline ends. CDR1 and CDR2 (germline): SGHTA, FQGTGA. This CDR3 spans 14 amino acids. CDR3 sequence reads: CASRPVGGNTEAFF. DNA for the CDR3: TGTGCCAGCAGGCCGGTCGGGGGGAACACTGAAGCTTTCTTT.

The rearrangement links TRBV4-2 to TRBJ2-7, with D possibly matching TRBD2 (6 bases). The CDR3 length is 16 residues. Germline V gene lookup returns CDR1 LGHNA and CDR2 YNFKEQ. Trimming shortened V by 1 base and J by 0 bases, and 13 bases separated the two germline ends. DNA for the CDR3: TGTGCCAGCAGCCAAGTAGCGGAAAGGGCCTCCTACGAGCAGTACTTC. Protein sequence: CASSQVAERASYEQYF.

The genes are TRBV19 and TRBJ2-3; 7 bases match TRBD2. Germline loops: CDR1 LNHDA, CDR2 SQIVND (reference sequence). V lost 5 bases to trimming and J lost 1 base; unmatched junction nucleotides: 3. CDR3 length equals 14 residues. In DNA form, the CDR3 reads TGTGCCAGTAGTTCGGCGGGAGGCACAGATACGCAGTATTTT. It yields the protein CASSSAGGTDTQYF.

In its sample, this clone was seen a few times. The chain uses TRBV19 and TRBJ1-1, with a possible D match to TRBD1 (5 bases). Germline V gives CDR1 LNHDA, CDR2 SQIVND (reference sequence). Trimming left V 7 bases short and J 6 bases short, with 18 bases between. The CDR3 totals 14 residues. DNA of the CDR3: TGTGCCAGTATCCCTCGGGGGGGGAGGTCTGAAGCTTTCTTT. It encodes CASIPRGGRSEAFF.

This CDR3 is CASSIDRGQYEQYF. The CDR3 coding sequence is TGTGCCAGCAGTATTGACAGGGGGCAATACGAGCAGTACTTC. V and J are TRBV27 and TRBJ2-7; 10 bases align to TRBD1. This CDR3 has 14 amino acids. J gave up 4 bases and V 5 bases, and 5 bases lay outside the gene matches. In germline, CDR1 is MNHEY, CDR2 SMNVEV (reference sequence).

V and J are TRBV5-4 and TRBJ2-5, with 14 bases identical to TRBD2. J gave up 4 bases and V 4 bases, and 6 bases lay outside the gene matches. CDR1 is SGHNT, CDR2 YYREEE, per germline (reference sequence). The CDR3 contains 16 residues. CDR3 sequence reads: CASSQTSGRASETQYF. Written as DNA, the CDR3 is TGTGCCAGCAGCCAGACTAGCGGGAGGGCGTCAGAGACCCAGTACTTC.

This clone is a singleton in its sample. The J gene is TRBJ2-1, the V gene TRBV5-5, with D hard to call. V gave up 1 base and J gave up 0 bases, with 11 bases separating them. This CDR3 has 16 residues. The germline CDR1 and CDR2 sequences are SGHKS and YYEKEE (reference sequence). CDR3 loop: CASSLQALPSYNEQFF. In DNA, the CDR3 is TGTGCCAGCAGCTTGCAGGCCCTACCCTCCTACAATGAGCAGTTCTTC.

This sequence joins TRBV19 and TRBJ2-7; 9 bases fit TRBD1. Germline CDR1 is LNHDA and CDR2 is SQIVND (reference sequence). J was trimmed by 5 bases and V by 2 bases; bases with no gene match: 7. The CDR3 contains 15 residues. CDR3 in DNA: TGTGCCAGTAGTATACCGGGACAGGGTAGGAACGAGCAGTACTTC. It yields the protein CASSIPGQGRNEQYF.

The chain joins TRBV5-4 to TRBJ2-1, with TRBD2 matching 13 bases. This CDR3 has 15 residues. Germline lookup yields CDR1 SGHNT and CDR2 YYREEE (reference sequence). V trimming: 3 bases; J trimming: 7 bases; junction bases outside the gene matches: 4. CDR3 nucleotides: TGTGCCAGCAGCTCCGGGACTAGCGGGATGAATGAGCAGTTCTTC. Its translation is CASSSGTSGMNEQFF.

The chain combines TRBV11-2 with TRBJ1-1; D remains unclear. Trimming pared 3 bases from V and 6 bases from J, leaving 14 bases between. Germline assignment: CDR1 SGHAT and CDR2 FQNNGV. The CDR3 consists of 14 residues. The CDR3 reads CASSFQAVVPEAFF. CDR3 coding DNA: TGTGCCAGCAGCTTCCAGGCAGTCGTCCCTGAAGCTTTCTTT.

The rearrangement links TRBV6-5 to TRBJ2-2, with D possibly TRBD2 on 5 matching bases. V dropped 8 bases and J dropped 1 base, with 11 bases sitting between them. Germline values: CDR1 MNHEY, CDR2 SVGAGI. The CDR3 runs to 14 residues. CDR3 sequence (DNA): TGTGCCAGCCCGGCGGACTGGAACACCGGGGAGCTGTTTTTT. Translated, it gives CASPADWNTGELFF.

This chain joins TRBV6-6 and TRBJ1-2; D is ambiguous. Germline V gene sequence: CDR1 MNHNY, CDR2 SVGAGI (reference sequence). V was trimmed by 2 bases and J by 2 bases, leaving 6 bases between them. This CDR3 is built from 13 residues. The CDR3 region has the DNA TGTGCCAGCAGTTACGGGGAGAACTATGGCTACACCTTC. Translated: CASSYGENYGYTF.

The rearrangement links TRBV2 to TRBJ2-7; 8 nucleotides align to TRBD1. The V gene's germline CDR1 is SNHLY and CDR2 FYNNEI. V was clipped by 9 bases and J by 7 bases; unmatched bases: 17. The CDR3 totals 15 residues. The chain's CDR3 is CASADQGAPTSEQYF. The CDR3 DNA reads TGTGCCAGTGCAGACCAGGGGGCTCCTACCTCGGAGCAGTACTTC.

This clone turned up a few times. J is TRBJ2-7 and V is TRBV4-2, with D perhaps matching TRBD1 (6 bases). This CDR3 is 16 amino acids long. CDR1 and CDR2 from the germline V gene are LGHNA and YNFKEQ. With 4 bases removed from V and 1 base from J, the gap between germline ends came to 17 bases. CDR3 in amino acids: CASSPPLGAPSYEQYF. The CDR3 nucleotides read TGTGCCAGCAGCCCTCCATTGGGGGCCCCATCCTACGAGCAGTACTTC.